One and the same sample provided the 19 T cell receptor beta chains below, sequenced in a study of Ad26.COV2.S vaccination and SARS-CoV-2 variants. Repertoires were generated with immunoSEQ multiplex PCR, while TCRdb's copy carries only in-frame clones and drops some. Found here are roughly 460,000 clones, approximately 90% of them singletons; the top ten hold around 1.6%. Regarding treatment: roughly 19 received Ad26.COV2.S at low or high dose, single or two shots; roughly five received placebo; per-sample allocation not given. Day 63 following the first vaccine or placebo injection was when the samples were taken. Source: peripheral blood, taken in a trial of Ad26.COV2.S vaccine versus placebo. These receptors all stem from a person between 18 and 59 years old who received the Ad26.COV2.S COVID-19 vaccine or a placebo.

This clone was observed a single time. This rearrangement joins TRBV2 to TRBJ2-4, with TRBD2 matching over 7 bases. Germline trimming cut 5 bases from V and 0 bases from J; bases unmatched to any gene: 4. Germline V CDR1 and CDR2: SNHLY, FYNNEI. The CDR3 spans 15 residues. CDR3 loop: CASSLGGVAKNIQYF. CDR3 nucleotides: TGTGCCAGCAGTCTGGGGGGGGTAGCCAAAAACATTCAGTACTTC.

This rearrangement joins TRBV7-2 to TRBJ2-1; no clear D gene. The V end was cut by 1 base, the J end by 2 bases, with 12 bases between. The CDR3 is made up of 16 amino acids. Germline lookup yields CDR1 SGHTA and CDR2 FQGNSA. The DNA of the CDR3 is TGTGCCAGCAGCTTAGACGGACCAATCACCTACAATGAGCAGTTCTTC. Amino acids: CASSLDGPITYNEQFF.

This chain uses TRBV28 with TRBJ2-1; 9 nucleotides agree with TRBD1. The CDR3 is 14 amino acids. V lost 10 bases to trimming and J lost 0 bases; unmatched junction nucleotides: 4. The germline V gene has CDR1 MDHEN and CDR2 SYDVKM. The CDR3 bases are TGTGCCACCGACAGGGGGGGCTCCTACAATGAGCAGTTCTTC. Its translation is CATDRGGSYNEQFF.

V is TRBV6-5 and J is TRBJ2-1; 7 nucleotides align to TRBD2. The CDR3 length is 15 residues. Looked up from germline, CDR1 is MNHEY and CDR2 is SVGAGI. J gave up 7 bases and V 4 bases, and 10 bases lay outside the gene matches. DNA for the CDR3: TGTGCCAGCAGTTCCTTAGGTAGCGGGCGTAATGAGCAGTTCTTC. Protein sequence: CASSSLGSGRNEQFF.

This chain joins TRBV19 and TRBJ1-4, with 7 bases aligning to TRBD1. This CDR3 contains 13 residues. The germline gives CDR1 LNHDA, CDR2 SQIVND (reference sequence). Trimming removed 5 bases from V and 11 bases from J; junction bases left unmatched: 8. The CDR3 loop reads CASSGPTGRKLFF. The CDR3 region has the DNA TGTGCCAGTAGTGGGCCGACAGGGCGGAAACTGTTTTTT. Drawing the rest from reference TRBV19 and TRBJ1-4, the complete variable domain is DGGITQSPKYLFRKEGQNVTLSCEQNLNHDAMYWYRQDPGQGLRLIYYSQIVNDFQKGDIAEGYSVSREKKESFPLTVTSAQKNPTAFYLCASSGPTGRKLFFGSGTQLSVL.

The gene calls are TRBV27 and TRBJ1-4; no reliable D call. The CDR3 has 14 residues. Germline loops: CDR1 MNHEY, CDR2 SMNVEV (reference sequence). V was trimmed by 2 bases and J by 8 bases, leaving 12 bases between them. CDR3 in DNA: TGTGCCAGCAGTTTAATGGGGAAAGGAGAAAAACTGTTTTTT. As protein: CASSLMGKGEKLFF. Complete variable domain (other parts from reference TRBV27 and TRBJ1-4): EAQVTQNPRYLITVTGKKLTVTCSQNMNHEYMSWYRQDPGLGLRQIYYSMNVEVTDKGDVPEGYKVSRKEKRNFPLILESPSPNQTSLYFCASSLMGKGEKLFFGSGTQLSVL.

V and J are TRBV4-3 and TRBJ1-3; weak D call: TRBD1 (6 bases). Germline CDR1 is LGHNA and CDR2 is YSLEER. The germline V and J ends were trimmed by 4 bases and 8 bases, with 24 bases remaining between them. This CDR3 is 17 amino acids long. DNA of the CDR3: TGCGCCAGCAGCCGTGCCCCAGGGGAGTATCAGGGAGACACCATATATTTT. Its protein product is CASSRAPGEYQGDTIYF.

The chain joins TRBV3-1 (or the pseudogene TRBV3-2) to TRBJ1-1; D gene ambiguous. There are 14 residues in the CDR3. CDR1 is LGHDT and CDR2 is YNNKEL in the germline V gene (reference sequence). V lost 0 bases to trimming and J lost 3 bases, with 8 bases between them. The CDR3 DNA reads TGTGCCAGCAGCCAAGATATAAGATACACTGAAGCTTTCTTT. The encoded protein is CASSQDIRYTEAFF.

The V and J genes are TRBV7-2 and TRBJ2-5, with D unclear. Trimming cost V 1 base and J 14 bases, with 11 bases left between them. Germline CDR1 reads SGHTA; CDR2 reads FQGNSA. CDR3 length equals 11 residues. CDR3 in amino acids: CASSLGVRNYF. The CDR3 DNA reads as TGTGCCAGCAGCTTAGGGGTTCGAAATTACTTC. Full variable domain (rest looked up from reference TRBV7-2 and TRBJ2-5): GAGVSQSPSNKVTEKGKDVELRCDPISGHTALYWYRQSLGQGLEFLIYFQGNSAPDKSGLPSDRFSAERTGGSVSTLTIQRTQQEDSAVYLCASSLGVRNYFGPGTRLLVL.

V gene TRBV2 combines with J gene TRBJ2-7; 10 positions agree with TRBD2. This CDR3 has 15 amino acids. The trim removed 8 bases at V and 2 bases at J, leaving 9 bases unmatched. Germline loops: CDR1 SNHLY, CDR2 FYNNEI. CDR3 region: CASRGRLAGAYEQYF. For the CDR3, the DNA is TGTGCCAGCCGGGGCCGGCTAGCGGGGGCCTACGAGCAGTACTTC.

This sequence joins TRBV5-8 and TRBJ2-7; D is ambiguous. The germline V and J ends were trimmed by 3 bases and 5 bases, with 12 bases remaining between them. Germline loops: CDR1 SGHTS, CDR2 YDEGEE. This CDR3 has 13 residues. The CDR3 region is CASSSFDHHEQYF. Written as DNA, the CDR3 is TGTGCCAGCAGCTCCTTCGACCACCACGAGCAGTACTTC.

The chain combines TRBV6-1 with TRBJ1-3; no clear D gene. V lost 0 bases and J 0 bases, leaving 9 bases between the germline ends. Germline CDR1 MNHNS, CDR2 SASEGT. The CDR3 is 16 amino acids. CDR3 in DNA: TGTGCCAGCAGTGAAGCATGGGCATACTCTGGAAACACCATATATTTT. Protein: CASSEAWAYSGNTIYF.

The chain recombines TRBV29-1 with TRBJ2-3, with D perhaps TRBD2 (5 bases). V shed 3 bases and J shed 4 bases, with 14 bases lying between them. Germline CDR1 SQVTM, CDR2 ANQGSEA. The CDR3 contains 14 residues. The DNA for the CDR3 is TGCAGCGTTGAGGACGGCGGAGGCCCAGATACGCAGTATTTT. Translated: CSVEDGGGPDTQYF.

The chain uses TRBV11-2 and TRBJ2-1; D unclear. The V end was cut by 5 bases, the J end by 10 bases, with 12 bases between. The CDR3 is 12 amino acids. The V gene's germline CDR1 is SGHAT and CDR2 FQNNGV. CDR3 DNA: TGTGCCAGCAGCCGCCTTGTGCGGGAGCAGTTCTTC. This encodes CASSRLVREQFF. The full variable domain, rest sourced from reference TRBV11-2 and TRBJ2-1, is EAGVAQSPRYKIIEKRQSVAFWCNPISGHATLYWYQQILGQGPKLLIQFQNNGVVDDSQLPKDRFSAERLKGVDSTLKIQPAKLEDSAVYLCASSRLVREQFFGPGTRLTVL.

In its sample, this clone was seen a few times. Germline and junction disagree at one end, which may indicate a read error. V usage is TRBV6-1 and J usage is TRBJ1-1, with D unclear. Germline values: CDR1 MNHNS, CDR2 SASEGT. This CDR3 is built from 14 residues. The DNA for the CDR3 is TGTGCCAGCAGTAAAGCCTCTCATAACACTGAAGCTTTCTTT. Encoded protein: CASSKASHNTEAFF.

The rearrangement uses TRBV7-8 and TRBJ2-3; D is possibly TRBD1 (6 bases). CDR1 and CDR2 from the germline V gene are SGHVS and FQNEAQ. Trimming stripped 5 bases from V and 1 base from J, with 16 bases between. The CDR3 extends over 16 amino acids. The CDR3 reads CASSGPPGARTDTQYF. DNA for the CDR3: TGTGCCAGCAGCGGACCCCCAGGGGCCCGCACAGATACGCAGTATTTT.

This clone has just a few counts. The chain links TRBV3-1 (or the pseudogene TRBV3-2) to TRBJ1-1; TRBD1 is a possible D gene (6 bases). This CDR3 comprises 14 residues. Deletions cut 5 bases from V and 1 base from J, with 11 bases between. Per germline, CDR1 LGHDT and CDR2 YNNKEL (reference sequence). The CDR3 spells CASSNPGQNTEAFF. In DNA, the CDR3 is TGTGCCAGCAGCAATCCGGGACAGAACACTGAAGCTTTCTTT.

Only a few counts were recorded for this clone. V is TRBV27 and J is TRBJ1-3, with D uncertain. The CDR3 is 15 amino acids. The V gene lost 1 base and the J gene lost 0 bases, with 7 bases spanning the gap. Germline CDR1 and CDR2: MNHEY and SMNVEV (reference sequence). The CDR3 loop is CASSLFADSGNTIYF. For the CDR3, the DNA is TGTGCCAGCAGTTTATTTGCGGACTCTGGAAACACCATATATTTT.

This chain links TRBV12-3 or TRBV12-4 with TRBJ1-4; D is perhaps TRBD1 (5 bases). V lost 6 bases, J lost 8 bases, and 13 bases lay in between. The CDR3 sequence is 13 residues long. The DNA of the CDR3 is TGTGCCAGCAGACTGTATCGGGGCGAAAAACTGTTTTTT. The encoded protein is CASRLYRGEKLFF.